This T cell receptor beta chain was identified during a study of CD8 T cells in ankylosing spondylitis. Molecular-barcoded quantitative 5'-RACE produced these TCR beta libraries. TCRdb passed the 5' RACE reads through MiXCR, listing each CDR3 protein once. The data show about 800,000 distinct CDR3 sequences, about an eighth seen once. This clonotype was detected a few times. The antigen is unknown. Study-level results: Among TCR beta sequences, a motif of eight highly homologous variants appeared characteristic of ankylosing spondylitis blood. Matched ankylosing spondylitis synovial fluid reportedly contained a significantly enriched population of disease-linked clones. In reactive arthritis synovial fluid and blood, some motif variants had been reported before. CD8+ disease-linked clones were present at relatively low frequencies in blood.

The receptor was derived from a male donor with ankylosing spondylitis. The sequencing sample was made of blood, either unsorted or a sorted T cell fraction (not recorded which).

As DNA, the CDR3 is TGTGCCAGTGGTACTAGCGGGAGCGGCACCGGGGAGCTGTTTTTT. Its translation: CASGTSGSGTGELFF. The chain joins TRBV9 to TRBJ2-2; 11 nucleotides match TRBD2. Germline CDR1 SGDLS, CDR2 YYNGEE. The length of the CDR3 is 15 residues. V lost 8 bases, J lost 4 bases, and 7 bases stayed unmatched.